This T cell receptor (beta chain) was identified in a study of persistence of HIV-infected CD4 T cells (dated by TCRdb to 2019 to 2021). Study-level background: The study isolated CMV- and HIV-1 Gag-responding CD4+ T cells from ART-treated individuals to examine antigen-driven clonal expansion of HIV-1-infected cells. Cross-participant TCR cluster analysis included roughly eight participants for CMV and six or seven participants for Gag. Peripheral blood samples of up to roughly 180 mL were taken at multiple time points, with the exception of two participants who underwent leukapheresis at a single time point. The median time the participants had spent on suppressive ART was around 8 years. Proviral sequencing was used to assess clonality among infected cells, whereas TCRbeta sequencing gauged the clonality of all cells within each sorted population. General study outcomes and caveats: Significantly lower TCRbeta richness was observed in CMV- and Gag-responding cells than in anti-CD3/anti-CD28-responding cells, and higher oligoclonality was observed in CMV-responding cells than in CD3/CD28-stimulated and Gag-responding cells. Within the same sorted populations, TCR oligoclonality correlated with proviral oligoclonality. Degenerate expanded CDR3beta sequences were enriched in antigen-responding cells, suggesting convergent selection of CD4+ responses to CMV and Gag. Restriction of bulk TCR analyses to the rare CMV-responding cells that actually carried HIV-1 proviruses was not possible. The study involved few individuals and tested only a limited range of antigens.

What this sample's treatment or condition label stands for: suppressive antiretroviral therapy. A pool of overlapping HIV-1 Gag 15-mer peptides was used at about 0.96 ug per peptide per mL for cell stimulation. Memory CD4+ T cells that did not respond, being CD40L-negative, CD69-negative and CD45RO-high, were sorted as memory populations depleted of antigen-responding cells. HIV-1-infected adults in whom suppressive ART had been started during chronic infection were enrolled as participants. Participants had undetectable plasma HIV-1 RNA below 50 copies/mL for at least 4 years. To be included, a participant needed positive CMV serology and a CD4+ T cell count above 400 cells/uL. Before stimulation, PBMCs were isolated using density centrifugation and depleted of CD8+ T cells. For 18 hours, CD8-depleted PBMCs were stimulated with anti-CD28/CD49d costimulation, a CD40-blocking antibody, and enfuvirtide, which was added to prevent new infections. Cell sorting was done on a Beckman Coulter MoFlo Legacy or XDP sorter, and dead cells were excluded with propidium iodide. For samples with more than one million cells, genomic DNA was extracted with the QIAamp DNA Mini Kit, and for all other samples the Quick-DNA Microprep Kit was used.

The immunoSEQ hsTCRB assay version 4 in survey mode was used to sequence TCRbeta repertoires from genomic DNA. For TCRbeta sequencing, genomic DNA was diluted to 9.5 to 10 ng/uL, and up to roughly 1 ug was used per sample. The published analysis was carried out like this. Analysis of the TCRbeta data was done in ImmunoSeq Analyzer 3.0, and diversity was computed on productive nucleotide rearrangements. Using the Immunarch R package, lower-bound TCR diversity was estimated with the improved Chao index and clonality was estimated with the Gini coefficient. Different nucleotide rearrangements encoding the same CDR3beta amino acid sequence were treated as distinct clonotypes. TCRbeta sequences significantly enriched in antigen-responding cells relative to anti-CD3/anti-CD28-activated cells were identified by differential abundance analysis. TCRs were clustered by predicted peptide-MHC specificity with GLIPH2, both within individual participants and across merged participant data sets. TCRdb obtained this table from immuneACCESS and retained in-frame rearrangements with V and J assigned. These tables miss some clones; where compared with another copy, unresolved V genes account for less than half of the shortfall, and the remainder is unexplained. That table furnishes V, J and clone size, whereas the DNA furnished D and trimming. Recorded for this sample are about 41,000 clones; about 84% of them occurred a single time. The ten biggest clones cover approximately 15% of the sample.

In regard to this clone: The target of this receptor is not known. No base quality values were provided; no much bigger clone lies one nucleotide off.

Including cysteine and phenylalanine, the CDR3 has 18 amino acids. CDR3 DNA is the only sequence kept; it has 54 bases, read in frame from the first base. Here V drops 4 bases and J drops 0 bases, and the junction holds 9 bases not matched to any gene. CDR1 and CDR2, per the germline V gene (reference sequence), are LNHDA and SQIVND. The receptor comes from an adult man with HIV who was CMV-seropositive. The specimen comprised CD4+ T cells sorted from PBMCs after approximately 19-hour stimulation, sampled from a patient who received antiretroviral therapy. Explained via the paper, the cell subset or site label denotes: CD40L-CD69- CD45RO-high memory CD4 T cells not responding to Gag peptides. The chain employs TRBV19 and TRBJ2-2; 9 bases in between match TRBD1. The CDR3 region reads CASSRWTGEVTNTGELFF. In nucleotide form, the sequence is TGTGCCAGTAGTAGGTGGACAGGGGAAGTAACGAACACCGGGGAGCTGTTTTTT.